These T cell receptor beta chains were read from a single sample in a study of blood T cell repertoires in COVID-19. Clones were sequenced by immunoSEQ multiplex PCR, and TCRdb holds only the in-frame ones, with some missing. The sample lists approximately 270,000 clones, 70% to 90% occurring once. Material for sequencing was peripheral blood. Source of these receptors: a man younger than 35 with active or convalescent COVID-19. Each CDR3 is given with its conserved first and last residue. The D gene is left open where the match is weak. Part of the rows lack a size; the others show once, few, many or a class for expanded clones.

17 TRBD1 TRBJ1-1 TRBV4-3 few CASSQDRGTALNTEAFF TGCGCCAGCAGCCAAGACCGAGGGACAGCCTTGAACACTGAAGCTTTCTTT
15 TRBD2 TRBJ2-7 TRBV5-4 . CASSLGTSGIYEQYF TGTGCCAGCAGCCTAGGGACTAGCGGCATCTACGAGCAGTACTTC
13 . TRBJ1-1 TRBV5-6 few CASSLRVNTEAFF TGTGCCAGCAGCTTAAGAGTGAACACTGAAGCTTTCTTT
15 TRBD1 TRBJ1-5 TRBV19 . CASSTGQGALKPQHF TGTGCCAGTAGTACTGGACAGGGGGCTCTGAAGCCCCAGCATTTT
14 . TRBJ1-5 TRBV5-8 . CASSLASAGQPQHF TGTGCCAGCAGCTTGGCCAGCGCCGGGCAGCCCCAGCATTTT
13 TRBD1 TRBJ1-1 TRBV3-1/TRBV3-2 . CASSKTGGTEAFF TGTGCCAGCAGCAAGACAGGGGGCACTGAAGCTTTCTTT
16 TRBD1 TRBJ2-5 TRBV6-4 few CASSDTPGQGMETQYF TGTGCCAGCAGTGACACTCCGGGACAGGGCATGGAGACCCAGTACTTC
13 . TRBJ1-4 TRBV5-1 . CASSLGSGEKLFF TGCGCCAGCAGCTTGGGGAGTGGAGAAAAACTGTTTTTT
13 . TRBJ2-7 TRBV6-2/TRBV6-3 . CASSYPTPSQQYF TGTGCCAGCAGTTACCCGACTCCCTCCCAGCAGTACTTC
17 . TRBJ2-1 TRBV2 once CASSEGGHRAPYNEQFF TGTGCCAGCAGTGAAGGGGGACACAGGGCACCCTACAATGAGCAGTTCTTC
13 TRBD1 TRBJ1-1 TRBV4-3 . CASSQDRESEAFF TGCGCCAGCAGCCAGGACAGGGAAAGTGAAGCTTTCTTT
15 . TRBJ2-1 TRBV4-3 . CASSRRAETYNEQFF TGCGCCAGCAGCCGCAGGGCCGAAACCTACAATGAGCAGTTCTTC
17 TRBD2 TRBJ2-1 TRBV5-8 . CASSPSGLAGVSYEQFF TGTGCCAGCAGCCCATCAGGGTTAGCGGGAGTCAGTTATGAGCAGTTCTTC
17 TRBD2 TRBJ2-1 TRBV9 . CASSVGASGRDNNEQFF TGTGCCAGCAGCGTAGGGGCTAGCGGGAGGGACAACAATGAGCAGTTCTTC
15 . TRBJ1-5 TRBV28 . CASSPRGAGPQPQHF TGTGCCAGCAGCCCCAGGGGCGCAGGACCTCAGCCCCAGCATTTT
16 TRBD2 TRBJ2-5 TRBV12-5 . CASGRGLAGARGTQYF TGTGCTAGTGGCCGGGGACTAGCGGGGGCCAGGGGGACCCAGTACTTC
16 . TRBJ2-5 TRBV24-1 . CATSDPVGADQETQYF TGTGCCACCAGTGACCCCGTGGGGGCGGACCAAGAGACCCAGTACTTC